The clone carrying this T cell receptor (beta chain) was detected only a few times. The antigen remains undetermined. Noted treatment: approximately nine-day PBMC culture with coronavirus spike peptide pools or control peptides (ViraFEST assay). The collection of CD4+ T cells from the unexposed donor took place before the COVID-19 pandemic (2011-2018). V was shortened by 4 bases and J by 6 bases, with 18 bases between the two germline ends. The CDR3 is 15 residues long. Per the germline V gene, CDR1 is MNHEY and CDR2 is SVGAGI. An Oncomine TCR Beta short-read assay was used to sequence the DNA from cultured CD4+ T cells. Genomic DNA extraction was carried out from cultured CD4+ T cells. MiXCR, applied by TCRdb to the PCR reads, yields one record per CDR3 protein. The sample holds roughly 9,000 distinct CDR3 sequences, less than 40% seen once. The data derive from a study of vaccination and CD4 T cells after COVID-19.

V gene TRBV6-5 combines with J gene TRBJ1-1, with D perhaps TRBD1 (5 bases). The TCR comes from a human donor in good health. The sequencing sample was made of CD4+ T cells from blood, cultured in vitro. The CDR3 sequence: CASSFRQQTVPEAFF. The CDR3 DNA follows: TGTGCCAGCAGTTTTCGACAGCAAACGGTCCCTGAAGCTTTCTTT.